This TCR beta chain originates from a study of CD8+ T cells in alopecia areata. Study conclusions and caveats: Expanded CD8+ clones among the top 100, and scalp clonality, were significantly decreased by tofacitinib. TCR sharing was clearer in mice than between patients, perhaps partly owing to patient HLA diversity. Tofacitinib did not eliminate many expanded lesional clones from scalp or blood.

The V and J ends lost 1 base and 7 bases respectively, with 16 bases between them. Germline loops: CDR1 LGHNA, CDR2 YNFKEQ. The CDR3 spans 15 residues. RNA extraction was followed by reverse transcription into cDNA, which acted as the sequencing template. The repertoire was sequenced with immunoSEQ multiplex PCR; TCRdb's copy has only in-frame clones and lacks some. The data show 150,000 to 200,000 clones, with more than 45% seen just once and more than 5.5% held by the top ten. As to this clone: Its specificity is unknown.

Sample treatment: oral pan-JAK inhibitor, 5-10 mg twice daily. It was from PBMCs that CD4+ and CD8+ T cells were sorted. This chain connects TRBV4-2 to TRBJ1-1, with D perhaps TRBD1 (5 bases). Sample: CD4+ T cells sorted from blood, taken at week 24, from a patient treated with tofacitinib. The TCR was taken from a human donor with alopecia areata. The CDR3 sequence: CASSQVGARGIEAFF. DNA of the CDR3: TGTGCCAGCAGCCAAGTCGGGGCCCGTGGCATTGAAGCTTTCTTT.